The following is a T cell receptor beta chain sequence with its context. What it binds is not known. The V segment lost 8 bases and the J segment 0 bases; nucleotides outside the gene matches: 5. Germline loops: CDR1 MNHEY, CDR2 SMNVEV (reference sequence). The CDR3 is 14 amino acids. This entry belongs to a study of PD-1 blockade in classical Hodgkin lymphoma. About the research overall: With a 2-week interval, patients received intravenous nivolumab at 3 mg/kg.

Study-level points and caveats: It was CD4+ TCR diversity, not CD8+, that rose significantly by C4D1.

All trial patients relapsed after autologous stem cell transplantation. Some clones are missing from TCRdb's copy, which holds only in-frame ones; the method was immunoSEQ multiplex PCR. The sample holds around 11,000 clones, over 70% seen once. The chain couples TRBV27 to TRBJ2-7; the match to TRBD2 covers 9 bases. This clonotype originated in a human donor with classical Hodgkin lymphoma. The sequenced sample was peripheral blood mononuclear cells (PBMCs), obtained at baseline. The CDR3 sequence is CASAPSGNSYEQYF. CDR3 in DNA: TGTGCCAGCGCGCCTAGCGGGAACTCCTACGAGCAGTACTTC.